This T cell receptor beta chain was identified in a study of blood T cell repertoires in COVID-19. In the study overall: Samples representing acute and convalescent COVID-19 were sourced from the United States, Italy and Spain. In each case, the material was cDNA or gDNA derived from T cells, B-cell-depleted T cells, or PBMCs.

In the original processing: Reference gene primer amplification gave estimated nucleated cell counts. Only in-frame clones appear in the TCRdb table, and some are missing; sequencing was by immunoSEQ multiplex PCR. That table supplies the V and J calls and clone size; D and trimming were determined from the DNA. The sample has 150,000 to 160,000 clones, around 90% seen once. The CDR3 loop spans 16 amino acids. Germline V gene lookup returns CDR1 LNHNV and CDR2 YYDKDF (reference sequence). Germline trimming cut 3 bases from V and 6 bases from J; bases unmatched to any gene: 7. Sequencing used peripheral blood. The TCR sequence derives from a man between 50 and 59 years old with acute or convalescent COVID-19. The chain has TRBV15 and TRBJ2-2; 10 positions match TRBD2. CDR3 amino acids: CATSSEAAGGPGELFF. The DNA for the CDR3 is TGTGCCACCAGCAGTGAAGCAGCGGGAGGGCCCGGGGAGCTGTTTTTT.